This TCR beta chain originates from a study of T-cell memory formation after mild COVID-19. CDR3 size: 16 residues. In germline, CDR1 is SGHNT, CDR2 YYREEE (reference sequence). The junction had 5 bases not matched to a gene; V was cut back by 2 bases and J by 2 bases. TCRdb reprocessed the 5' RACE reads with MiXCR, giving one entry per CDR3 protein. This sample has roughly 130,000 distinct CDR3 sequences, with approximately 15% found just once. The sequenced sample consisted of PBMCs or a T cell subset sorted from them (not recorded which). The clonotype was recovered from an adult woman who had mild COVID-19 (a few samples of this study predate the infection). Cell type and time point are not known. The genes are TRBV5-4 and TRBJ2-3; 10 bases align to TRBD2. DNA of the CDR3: TGTGCCAGCAGCTTAAGGCTAGCGGGGGACACAGATACGCAGTATTTT. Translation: CASSLRLAGDTDTQYF. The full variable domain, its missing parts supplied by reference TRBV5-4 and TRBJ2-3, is ETGVTQSPTHLIKTRGQQVTLRCSSQSGHNTVSWYQQALGQGPQFIFQYYREEENGRGNFPPRFSGLQFPNYSSELNVNALELDDSALYLCASSLRLAGDTDTQYFGPGTRLTVL.